The 12 T cell receptor beta chains below were found in one sample sequenced in a study of cytomegalovirus exposure and HLA in healthy donors. Clones were sequenced by immunoSEQ multiplex PCR, and TCRdb holds only the in-frame ones, with some missing. The repertoire holds 350,000 or so clones, about nine tenths seen once, with approximately 0.84% in the top ten. The specimen sequenced was PBMCs. Source of these receptors: a woman under 30 in good health and CMV-seronegative.

This sequence joins TRBV27 and TRBJ1-1, with 7 nucleotides matching TRBD1. J was trimmed by 11 bases and V by 5 bases; bases with no gene match: 14. CDR1 MNHEY and CDR2 SMNVEV come from the germline V gene (reference sequence). This CDR3 region has 14 residues. CDR3 region: CASSTAGTALAAFF. The CDR3 nucleotides are TGTGCCAGCAGTACGGCGGGGACAGCCCTCGCGGCTTTCTTT.

The chain has TRBV27 and TRBJ2-3, with TRBD1 identical over 9 bases. The CDR3 contains 15 residues. Looked up from germline, CDR1 is MNHEY and CDR2 is SMNVEV (reference sequence). V was pared by 6 bases and J by 5 bases, with 9 bases of the junction left unmatched. CDR3 residues: CASSPGDRALDTQYF. The CDR3 bases are TGTGCCAGCAGCCCCGGGGACAGGGCTCTAGATACGCAGTATTTT.

CDR3 amino acids: CASRGLGTSGYEQYF. The CDR3 bases are TGTGCCAGTAGGGGTTTGGGGACATCGGGGTACGAGCAGTACTTC. The chain employs TRBV19 and TRBJ2-7, with TRBD1 as a possible D gene (6 bases). CDR1 is LNHDA and CDR2 is SQIVND in the germline V gene (reference sequence). The CDR3 is 15 residues long. The V end lost 6 bases, the J end lost 4 bases, and 19 bases lay between the germline ends.

V gene TRBV11-1 combines with J gene TRBJ2-1; TRBD2 agrees at 8 bases. Germline V lookup: CDR1 SGHAT, CDR2 FQDESV (reference sequence). V shed 4 bases and J 5 bases; nucleotides not matched to a gene: 4. This CDR3 has 14 residues. In DNA form, the CDR3 reads TGTGCCAGCAGCTCGGGGGGGCCAAACAATGAGCAGTTCTTC. Amino acid sequence: CASSSGGPNNEQFF.

This clone appeared once. This chain joins TRBV2 and TRBJ2-5; maybe TRBD1 (5 bases). Germline CDR1 SNHLY, CDR2 FYNNEI. The CDR3 is 12 amino acids. The V and J ends lost 9 bases and 5 bases respectively, with 13 bases between them. CDR3 DNA sequence: TGTGCCAGTTCAGGGTATCCGGAGACCCAGTACTTC. It is translated as CASSGYPETQYF.

This clone was recorded once. The rearrangement uses TRBV11-2 and TRBJ2-7; 16 bases align to TRBD2. CDR3 size: 19 residues. CDR1 is SGHAT and CDR2 is FQNNGV in the germline V gene. V trimming: 6 bases; J trimming: 4 bases; junction bases outside the gene matches: 15. The CDR3 spells CASSFNSGLAGGPGYEQYF. DNA of the CDR3: TGTGCCAGCAGTTTTAACTCGGGACTAGCGGGAGGGCCAGGTTACGAGCAGTACTTC.

The rearrangement joins TRBV27 to TRBJ1-2, with 10 bases fitting TRBD1. Germline-derived CDR1 and CDR2 are MNHEY and SMNVEV (reference sequence). V was clipped by 7 bases and J by 8 bases; unmatched bases: 10. The CDR3 spans 14 residues. CDR3 bases: TGTGCCAGCACCGCTACCGGGACAGGGGTGGGCTACACCTTC. Protein product: CASTATGTGVGYTF.

The chain combines TRBV15 with TRBJ1-5; 7 nucleotides agree with TRBD1. The CDR3 length is 15 residues. The germline V gene has CDR1 LNHNV and CDR2 YYDKDF (reference sequence). The trim removed 5 bases at V and 6 bases at J, leaving 10 bases unmatched. The DNA of the CDR3 is TGTGCCACCAGCCCAGACAGGGTAAAGGGTCAGCCCCAGCATTTT. This sequence encodes CATSPDRVKGQPQHF.

The chain combines TRBV28 with TRBJ2-7; tentative D call: TRBD2 (6 bases). CDR1 is MDHEN and CDR2 is SYDVKM in the germline V gene. V dropped 0 bases and J dropped 1 base, with 10 bases sitting between them. There are 15 residues in the CDR3. CDR3 DNA sequence: TGTGCCAGCAGTTTATGGCTTGCGGGATCCTACGAGCAGTACTTC. Its protein is CASSLWLAGSYEQYF.

This rearrangement joins TRBV5-8 to TRBJ2-7; 10 positions match TRBD2. The CDR3 loop spans 15 amino acids. The germline CDR1 and CDR2 sequences are SGHTS and YDEGEE. Trimming took 3 bases from V and 2 from J; bases not matched to a gene: 5. The CDR3 protein is CASSSLAGAPYEQYF. CDR3 DNA: TGTGCCAGCAGCTCGCTAGCGGGAGCCCCCTACGAGCAGTACTTC.

The V call is TRBV6-1, the J call TRBJ2-7, with a tentative D call TRBD1 (5 bases). Trimming pared 5 bases from V and 7 bases from J, leaving 15 bases between. In germline, CDR1 is MNHNS, CDR2 SASEGT. The CDR3 length is 13 residues. CDR3 sequence reads: CASSFPGMSEQYF. The DNA for the CDR3 is TGTGCCAGCAGTTTCCCAGGGATGAGTGAGCAGTACTTC.

This rearrangement joins TRBV9 to TRBJ2-3; 11 nucleotides align to TRBD1. Germline lookup yields CDR1 SGDLS and CDR2 YYNGEE. The CDR3 consists of 15 residues. The J segment lost 4 bases and the V segment lost 4 bases, leaving 5 bases of the junction unmatched. The CDR3 nucleotides read TGTGCCAGCAGCCCCCGGACAGGGGGCGCAGATACGCAGTATTTT. Amino acid sequence: CASSPRTGGADTQYF.